This TCR beta chain was captured in a study of early T cells in non-severe SARS-CoV-2 infection. Study information: Chains stayed unpaired after sequencing of bulk RNA from unsorted whole blood.

Attached unique molecular identifiers marked individual cDNA molecules. TCRdb re-analysed the 5' RACE reads in MiXCR, keeping a single row per CDR3 protein. The sample contains approximately 89,000 distinct CDR3 sequences, over 11% of which appear only once. V lost 5 bases, J lost 7 bases, and 12 bases stayed unmatched. This CDR3 is 18 amino acids long. This clonotype was counted a few times. The source is an adult who was a healthcare worker with PCR-confirmed SARS-CoV-2 infection or an uninfected control (not recorded which). The sample taken for sequencing was whole blood. The gene calls are TRBV12-3 or TRBV12-4 and TRBJ2-1; 15 bases agree with TRBD2. The CDR3 here is CASSGLAGGPELRNEQFF. The CDR3 DNA sequence: TGTGCCAGCAGTGGACTAGCGGGAGGGCCCGAATTACGTAATGAGCAGTTCTTC.